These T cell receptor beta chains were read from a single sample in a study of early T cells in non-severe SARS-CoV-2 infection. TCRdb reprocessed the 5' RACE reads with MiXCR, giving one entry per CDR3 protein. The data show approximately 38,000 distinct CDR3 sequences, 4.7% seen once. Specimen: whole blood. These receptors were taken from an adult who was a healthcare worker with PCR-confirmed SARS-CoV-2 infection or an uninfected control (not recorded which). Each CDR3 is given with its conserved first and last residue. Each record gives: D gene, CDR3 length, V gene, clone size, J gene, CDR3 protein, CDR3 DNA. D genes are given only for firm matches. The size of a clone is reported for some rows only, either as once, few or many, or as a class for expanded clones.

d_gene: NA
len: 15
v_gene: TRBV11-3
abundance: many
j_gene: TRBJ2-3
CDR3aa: CASSLKARPTDTQYF
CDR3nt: TGTGCCAGCAGCTTAAAAGCCAGACCCACAGATACGCAGTATTTT

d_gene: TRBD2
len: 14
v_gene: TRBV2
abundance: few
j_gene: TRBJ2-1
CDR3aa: CASRGLAGGSEQFF
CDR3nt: TGTGCCAGCAGGGGACTAGCGGGAGGGTCTGAGCAGTTCTTC

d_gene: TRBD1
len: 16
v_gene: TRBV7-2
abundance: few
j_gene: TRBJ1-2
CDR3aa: CASSWNPGQGASGYTF
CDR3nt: TGTGCCAGCAGCTGGAATCCGGGACAGGGGGCGAGTGGCTACACCTTC

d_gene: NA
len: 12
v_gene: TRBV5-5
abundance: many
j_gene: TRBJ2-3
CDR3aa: CASSLEADTQYF
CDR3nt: TGTGCCAGCAGCTTGGAGGCAGATACGCAGTATTTT

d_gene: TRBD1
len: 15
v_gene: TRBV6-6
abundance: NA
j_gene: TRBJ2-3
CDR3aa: CASSYRSGTGGAQYF
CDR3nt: TGTGCCAGCAGTTACCGGTCCGGGACAGGGGGCGCGCAGTATTTT

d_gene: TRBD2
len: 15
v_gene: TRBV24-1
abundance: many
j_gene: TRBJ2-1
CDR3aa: CATSGSGGQSNEQFF
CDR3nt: TGTGCCACCAGTGGAAGCGGGGGACAAAGCAATGAGCAGTTCTTC

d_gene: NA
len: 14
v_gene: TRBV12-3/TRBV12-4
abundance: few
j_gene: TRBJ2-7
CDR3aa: CASCDGGPPYEQYF
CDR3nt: TGTGCCAGCTGCGATGGGGGGCCCCCCTACGAGCAGTACTTC

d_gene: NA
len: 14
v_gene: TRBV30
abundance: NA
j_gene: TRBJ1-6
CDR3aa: CAWSVQGGNSPLHF
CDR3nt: TGTGCCTGGAGTGTACAGGGAGGGAATTCACCCCTCCACTTT

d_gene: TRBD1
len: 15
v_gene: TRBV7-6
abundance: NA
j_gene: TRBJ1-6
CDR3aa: CASSLGQGVNSPLHF
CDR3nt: TGTGCCAGCAGCCTAGGACAGGGAGTGAATTCACCCCTCCACTTT

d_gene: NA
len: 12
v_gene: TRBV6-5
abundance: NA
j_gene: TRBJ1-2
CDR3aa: CASSSRTSGYTF
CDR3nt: TGTGCCAGCAGTTCCCGGACCTCCGGCTACACCTTC

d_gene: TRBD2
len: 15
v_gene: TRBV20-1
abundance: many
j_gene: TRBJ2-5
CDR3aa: CSARDRDYLYRTQYF
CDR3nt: TGCAGTGCTAGAGATAGGGACTATTTGTATCGGACCCAGTACTTC

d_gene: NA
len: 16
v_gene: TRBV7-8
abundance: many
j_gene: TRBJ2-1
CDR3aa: CASSPPDSLGGNEQFF
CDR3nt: TGTGCCAGCAGCCCCCCGGACTCCCTAGGGGGGAATGAGCAGTTCTTC

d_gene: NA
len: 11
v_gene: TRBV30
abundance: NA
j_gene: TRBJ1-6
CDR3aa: CAWSWQGPLHF
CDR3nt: TGTGCCTGGAGTTGGCAGGGGCCCCTCCACTTT

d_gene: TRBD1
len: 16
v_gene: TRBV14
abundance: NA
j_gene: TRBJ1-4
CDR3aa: CASSQGTGVVSEKLFF
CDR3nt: TGTGCCAGCAGCCAGGGGACAGGAGTCGTGTCTGAAAAACTGTTTTTT

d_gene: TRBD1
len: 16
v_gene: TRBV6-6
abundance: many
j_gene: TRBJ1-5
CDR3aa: CASSLNRGRSNQPQHF
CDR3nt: TGTGCCAGCAGTTTAAACAGGGGGCGTAGCAATCAGCCCCAGCATTTT

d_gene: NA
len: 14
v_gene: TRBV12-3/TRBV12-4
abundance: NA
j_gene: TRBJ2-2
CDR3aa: CASRYGRGTGELFF
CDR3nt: TGTGCCAGTAGATATGGGAGGGGGACCGGGGAGCTGTTTTTT

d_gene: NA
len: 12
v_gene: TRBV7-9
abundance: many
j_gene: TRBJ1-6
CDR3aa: CASRSGNSPLHF
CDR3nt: TGTGCCAGCAGATCAGGGAATTCACCCCTCCACTTT

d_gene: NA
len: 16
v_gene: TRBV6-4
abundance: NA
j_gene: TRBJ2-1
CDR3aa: CASSDAGTPYGNEQFF
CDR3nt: TGTGCCAGCAGTGATGCCGGGACCCCTTATGGCAATGAGCAGTTCTTC

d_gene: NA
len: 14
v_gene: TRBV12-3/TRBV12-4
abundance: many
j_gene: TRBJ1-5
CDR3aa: CASSRERGNQPQHF
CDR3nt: TGTGCCAGCAGCCGCGAGAGGGGCAATCAGCCCCAGCATTTT

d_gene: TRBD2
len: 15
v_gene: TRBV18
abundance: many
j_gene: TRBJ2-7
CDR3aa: CASSPNSGGTYEQYF
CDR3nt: TGTGCCAGCTCACCGAATAGCGGGGGGACCTACGAGCAGTACTTC

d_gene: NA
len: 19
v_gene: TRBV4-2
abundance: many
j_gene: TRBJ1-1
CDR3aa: CASSQVLGSIDSWDTEAFF
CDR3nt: TGTGCCAGCAGCCAAGTTCTCGGTAGCATCGATTCCTGGGACACTGAAGCTTTCTTT

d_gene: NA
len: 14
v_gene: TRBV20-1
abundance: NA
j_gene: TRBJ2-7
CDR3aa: CSARAATATYEQYF
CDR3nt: TGCAGTGCTAGGGCAGCTACCGCAACCTACGAGCAGTACTTC

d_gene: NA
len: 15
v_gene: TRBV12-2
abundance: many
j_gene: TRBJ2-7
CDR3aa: CASRPITGERYEQYF
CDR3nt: TGTGCAAGTCGCCCAATTACAGGGGAACGGTACGAGCAGTACTTC

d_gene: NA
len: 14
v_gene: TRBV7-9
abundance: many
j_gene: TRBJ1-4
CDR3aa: CASSAGEDAEKLFF
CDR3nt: TGTGCCAGCAGCGCAGGGGAGGACGCTGAAAAACTGTTTTTT

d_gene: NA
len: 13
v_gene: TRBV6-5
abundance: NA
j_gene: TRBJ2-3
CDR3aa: CASTRSGTDTQYF
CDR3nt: TGTGCCAGCACCCGATCGGGCACAGATACGCAGTATTTT

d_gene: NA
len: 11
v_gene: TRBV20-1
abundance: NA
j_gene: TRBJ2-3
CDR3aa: CSVRTADTQYF
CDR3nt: TGCAGTGTACGGACAGCTGATACGCAGTATTTT

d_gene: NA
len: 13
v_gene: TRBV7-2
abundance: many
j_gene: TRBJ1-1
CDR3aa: CASSLDMNTEAFF
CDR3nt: TGTGCCAGCAGCTTAGACATGAACACTGAAGCTTTCTTT

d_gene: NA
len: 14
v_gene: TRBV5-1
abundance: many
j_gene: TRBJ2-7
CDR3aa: CASSSPGTVYEQYF
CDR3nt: TGCGCCAGCAGCTCCCCCGGGACCGTCTACGAGCAGTACTTC

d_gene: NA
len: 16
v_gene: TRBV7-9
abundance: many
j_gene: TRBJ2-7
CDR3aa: CASSFRAGTPTYEQYF
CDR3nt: TGTGCCAGCAGCTTTAGGGCCGGGACACCTACCTACGAGCAGTACTTC

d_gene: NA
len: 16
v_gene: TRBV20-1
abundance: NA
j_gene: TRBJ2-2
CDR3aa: CSARGWSSYGTGELFF
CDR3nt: TGCAGTGCTAGAGGTTGGAGTAGCTATGGCACCGGGGAGCTGTTTTTT

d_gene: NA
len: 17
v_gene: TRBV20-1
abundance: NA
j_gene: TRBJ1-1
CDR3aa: CSARIIRDIYMNTEAFF
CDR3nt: TGCAGTGCTAGAATAATCCGGGACATTTACATGAACACTGAAGCTTTCTTT

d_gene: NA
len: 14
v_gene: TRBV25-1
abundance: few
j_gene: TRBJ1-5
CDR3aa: CASSWGGINQPQHF
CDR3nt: TGTGCCAGCAGTTGGGGCGGAATTAACCAGCCCCAGCATTTT

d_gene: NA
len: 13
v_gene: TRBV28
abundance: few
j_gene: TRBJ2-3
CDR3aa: CATHLGRADTQYF
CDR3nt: TGTGCCACACACCTAGGGCGCGCAGATACGCAGTATTTT

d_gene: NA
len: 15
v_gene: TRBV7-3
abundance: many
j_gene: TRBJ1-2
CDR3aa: CASSPRGPGDYGYTF
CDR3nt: TGTGCCAGCAGCCCCCGGGGGCCCGGTGATTATGGCTACACCTTC

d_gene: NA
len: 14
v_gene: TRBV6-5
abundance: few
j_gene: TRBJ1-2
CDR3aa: CASRKDRTNYGYTF
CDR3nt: TGTGCCAGCAGAAAAGACAGGACCAACTATGGCTACACCTTC

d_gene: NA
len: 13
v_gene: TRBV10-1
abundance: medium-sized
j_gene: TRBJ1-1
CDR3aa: CASSEPGNTEAFF
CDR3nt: TGCGCCAGCAGTGAGCCCGGGAACACTGAAGCTTTCTTT

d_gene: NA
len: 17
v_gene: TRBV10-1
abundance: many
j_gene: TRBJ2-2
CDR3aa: CASSDPFGGLNTGELFF
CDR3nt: TGCGCCAGCAGTGACCCCTTCGGGGGGCTGAACACCGGGGAGCTGTTTTTT

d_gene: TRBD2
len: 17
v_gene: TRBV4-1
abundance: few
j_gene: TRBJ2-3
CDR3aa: CASSQERAGLSTDTQYF
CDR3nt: TGCGCCAGCAGCCAAGAACGAGCGGGGCTCTCCACAGATACGCAGTATTTT

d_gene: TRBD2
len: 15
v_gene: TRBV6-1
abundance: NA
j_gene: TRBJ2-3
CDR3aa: CASSAGGATTDTQYF
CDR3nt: TGTGCCAGCAGCGCCGGGGGGGCTACCACAGATACGCAGTATTTT

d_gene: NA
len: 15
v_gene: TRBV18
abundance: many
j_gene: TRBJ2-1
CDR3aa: CATLPGRSSYNEQFF
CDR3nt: TGTGCCACCCTCCCCGGGCGGAGCTCCTACAATGAGCAGTTCTTC